The 26 T cell receptor beta chains below come from one sample, sequenced in a study of blood T cells in healthy people across ages. For the second PCR, which ran for about 7 to 11 cycles, a sample-barcoded 5' primer and a J-beta primer mix were used. In TCRdb, the 5' RACE reads were re-called with MiXCR into one record per CDR3 protein. The sample carries roughly 570,000 distinct CDR3 sequences, about 25% recorded once. The sample taken for sequencing was blood. The receptors stem from a woman aged 70-85 years in good health.

Of note for this clonotype: The missing conserved phenylalanine or tryptophan at the end of this CDR3 makes a read error likely. This chain connects TRBV25-1 to TRBJ2-5; D is unresolved. V was trimmed by 4 bases and J by 7 bases, leaving 10 bases between them. This CDR3 is built from 12 residues. Germline values: CDR1 MGHDK, CDR2 SYGVNS. The CDR3: CASSASWGTQYL. In DNA form, the CDR3 reads TGTGCCAGCAGTGCATCGTGGGGGACCCAGTACTTG.

V is TRBV5-5 and J is TRBJ2-4; TRBD1 agrees at 12 bases. The V segment lost 3 bases and the J segment 6 bases; nucleotides outside the gene matches: 7. The CDR3 is 16 residues long. CDR1 is SGHKS and CDR2 is YYEKEE in the germline V gene (reference sequence). Here the CDR3 reads CASSSGTGGAVNIQYF. The CDR3 DNA follows: TGTGCCAGCAGCTCCGGGACAGGGGGCGCGGTAAACATTCAGTACTTC.

This clonotype appeared a few times. The chain combines TRBV7-8 with TRBJ1-2; perhaps TRBD1 as D (6 bases). V lost 8 bases to trimming and J lost 14 bases, with 18 bases between them. Germline V gene data show CDR1 as SGHVS and CDR2 as FQNEAQ. This CDR3 region has 11 residues. Here the CDR3 reads CASSIGGRGTF. The CDR3, as DNA: TGTGCCAGCTCCATAGGGGGAAGGGGGACCTTC. Variable domain in full (rest from reference TRBV7-8 and TRBJ1-2): GAGVSQSPRYKVAKRGQDVALRCDPISGHVSLFWYQQALGQGPEFLTYFQNEAQLDKSGLPSDRFFAERPEGSVSTLKIQRTQQEDSAVYLCASSIGGRGTFGSGTRLTVV.

This clonotype was counted between two and nine times. The chain couples TRBV18 to TRBJ2-7, with D unclear. The CDR3 contains 14 residues. Germline V gene sequence: CDR1 KGHSH, CDR2 LQKENI. The germline V and J ends were trimmed by 4 bases and 0 bases, with 10 bases remaining between them. The CDR3 sequence: CASSQAFSSYEQYF. The DNA for the CDR3 is TGTGCCAGCTCACAGGCTTTTAGCTCCTACGAGCAGTACTTC. The full variable domain, rest sourced from reference TRBV18 and TRBJ2-7, is NAGVMQNPRHLVRRRGQEARLRCSPMKGHSHVYWYRQLPEEGLKFMVYLQKENIIDESGMPKERFSAEFPKEGPSILRIQQVVRGDSAAYFCASSQAFSSYEQYFGPGTRLTVT.

The chain uses TRBV20-1 and TRBJ2-4; D is uncertain. Germline V CDR1 and CDR2: DFQATT, SNEGSKA (reference sequence). V was pared by 6 bases and J by 1 base, with 13 bases between. The CDR3 has 14 amino acids. CDR3 region: CSARANNAKNIQYF. DNA of the CDR3: TGCAGTGCAAGGGCAAACAATGCCAAAAACATTCAGTACTTC.

This chain uses TRBV6-5 with TRBJ1-2; 9 bases agree with TRBD1. The CDR3 loop spans 15 amino acids. Unmatched junction bases numbered 12, after V lost 7 bases and J lost 6 bases. The germline gives CDR1 MNHEY, CDR2 SVGAGI. The CDR3 sequence: CASTTRGTGLHGYTF. The CDR3 nucleotides are TGTGCCAGCACCACCCGCGGGACAGGGCTACATGGCTACACCTTC.

This clonotype occurred a few times. CDR3 residues: CSVEVGRLRYF. DNA for the CDR3: TGCAGCGTTGAAGTCGGACGGCTTAGGTACTTC. V is TRBV29-1 and J is TRBJ2-7; D is ambiguous. The CDR3 has 11 amino acids. V lost 1 base to trimming and J lost 12 bases, with 13 bases between them. CDR1 and CDR2 from the germline V gene are SQVTM and ANQGSEA.

With respect to this clonotype: A much larger clonotype is one base distant, so this may be a read error. CDR3 protein: CARSLGTVDTEAFF. The CDR3, as DNA: TGCGCCAGGAGCCTGGGGACGGTTGACACTGAAGCTTTCTTT. The chain uses TRBV5-1 and TRBJ1-1; D is possibly TRBD1 (5 bases). Trimming stripped 8 bases from V and 3 bases from J, with 17 bases between. Germline CDR1 and CDR2: SGHRS and YFSETQ. The CDR3 has 14 residues.

In its sample, this clonotype was seen many times. The chain carries TRBV4-2 and TRBJ1-2; TRBD1 is a possible D gene (5 bases). With 4 bases removed from V and 4 bases from J, the gap between germline ends came to 19 bases. Looked up from germline, CDR1 is LGHNA and CDR2 is YNFKEQ. The CDR3 length is 16 residues. Written as DNA, the CDR3 is TGTGCCAGCAGCCGGTCGGGGGAAGGGAGCAGCTATGGCTACACCTTC. Translation gives CASSRSGEGSSYGYTF.

In its sample, this clonotype was seen a few times. V gene TRBV7-2 combines with J gene TRBJ2-5; D may match TRBD1 or TRBD2 (6 bases each). The J call is uncertain, as TRBJ2-7 better fits the DNA end. Germline loops: CDR1 SGHTA, CDR2 FQGNSA. The CDR3 runs 15 residues. The CDR3 region has the DNA TGTGCCAGCAGCTTGGTCGCAGGGGAGGTCTACGAGCAGTACTTC. Protein: CASSLVAGEVYEQYF.

The chain recombines TRBV7-2 with TRBJ1-1; D is perhaps TRBD1 (5 bases). The CDR3 has 15 amino acids. Germline assignment: CDR1 SGHTA and CDR2 FQGNSA. V lost 3 bases and J 11 bases, leaving 22 bases between the germline ends. The CDR3 coding sequence is TGTGCCAGCAGCTTGGCGGGCGGTACACCCGGGGGGGCTTTCTTT. Residues: CASSLAGGTPGGAFF. Full variable domain (outside the CDR3, taken from reference TRBV7-2 and TRBJ1-1): GAGVSQSPSNKVTEKGKDVELRCDPISGHTALYWYRQSLGQGLEFLIYFQGNSAPDKSGLPSDRFSAERTGGSVSTLTIQRTQQEDSAVYLCASSLAGGTPGGAFFGQGTRLTVV.

This clonotype has a handful of counts. This rearrangement joins TRBV9 to TRBJ2-2; maybe TRBD2 (7 bases). CDR1 and CDR2 from the germline V gene are SGDLS and YYNGEE. V lost 4 bases and J 3 bases, leaving 16 bases between the germline ends. The CDR3 spans 16 residues. This CDR3 reads CASSQWGGAYTGELFF. CDR3 in DNA: TGTGCCAGCAGCCAGTGGGGGGGGGCATACACCGGGGAGCTGTTTTTT.

As for this clonotype: The junction departs from germline at one end; a sequencing error may be responsible. The CDR3 nucleotides read TGTGCCAGCGGTGAAGCGGGTTACGAGACCCAGTACTTC. Translating gives CASGEAGYETQYF. The V gene is TRBV2, the J gene TRBJ2-5; possibly TRBD2 for D (6 bases). CDR3 size: 13 residues. Germline CDR1 and CDR2: SNHLY and FYNNEI.

This chain connects TRBV14 to TRBJ2-1; 11 nucleotides align to TRBD2. The CDR3 sequence is 15 residues long. With V trimmed by 4 bases and J by 8 bases, 7 bases remained unmatched. CDR1 and CDR2 (germline): SGHDN, FVKESK. The CDR3 is CASSPTSGNAYEQFF. The DNA for the CDR3 is TGTGCCAGCAGCCCGACTAGCGGGAATGCGTATGAGCAGTTCTTC.

J is TRBJ2-5 and V is TRBV24-1; 9 nucleotides match TRBD2. Per the germline V gene, CDR1 is KGHDR and CDR2 is SFDVKD. The CDR3 runs to 17 residues. V dropped 3 bases and J dropped 5; count of bases not matched to a gene: 12. Written as DNA, the CDR3 is TGTGCCACCAGTGATCCCCTTAGCGGGGGAAAGGAGGAGACCCAGTACTTC. Its translation is CATSDPLSGGKEETQYF.

This clonotype was observed a handful of times. V gene TRBV6-5 combines with J gene TRBJ1-2, with 11 bases lining up with TRBD1. This CDR3 is 15 amino acids long. Germline V gene lookup returns CDR1 MNHEY and CDR2 SVGAGI. V gave up 4 bases and J gave up 4 bases; unmatched junction bases: 5. DNA for the CDR3: TGTGCCAGCAGTTCAGCCGGGACAGGGGGCTATGGCTACACCTTC. Its translation is CASSSAGTGGYGYTF.

This clonotype occurred many times. The genes are TRBV4-3 and TRBJ2-3; TRBD2 matches 12 bases. The junction had 10 bases not matched to a gene; V was cut back by 0 bases and J by 6 bases. Per the germline V gene, CDR1 is LGHNA and CDR2 is YSLEER. CDR3 length equals 18 residues. In DNA form, the CDR3 reads TGCGCCAGCAGCCAAGAGTTGCCTAGCGGGGGGGCGCGGGATACGCAGTATTTT. Encoded protein: CASSQELPSGGARDTQYF.

This clonotype turned up a few times. The chain combines TRBV10-3 with TRBJ2-7; D is uncertain. The end of the DNA is better explained by TRBJ2-1, so the J call may be wrong. The germline V gene encodes CDR1 ENHRY and CDR2 SYGVKD. The CDR3 has 12 residues. The CDR3 here is CAISESFNEQFF. The CDR3 DNA is TGTGCCATCAGTGAGTCGTTCAATGAGCAGTTCTTC.

This clonotype was observed at least ten times. This rearrangement joins TRBV29-1 to TRBJ1-2; D is perhaps TRBD1 (6 bases). Germline loops: CDR1 SQVTM, CDR2 ANQGSEA. The CDR3 is 14 amino acids. Trimming pared 5 bases from V and 2 bases from J, leaving 15 bases between. The CDR3 loop is CSVNPGGANYGYTF. The CDR3 DNA sequence: TGCAGCGTTAACCCTGGGGGGGCGAACTATGGCTACACCTTC.

The rearrangement joins TRBV6-5 to TRBJ2-4; D gene uncertain. Germline V gene data show CDR1 as MNHEY and CDR2 as SVGAGI. The CDR3 extends over 17 amino acids. Trimming removed 0 bases from V and 0 bases from J, with 12 bases in between. The CDR3 sequence is CASSYSRTGIAKNIQYF. In DNA, the CDR3 is TGTGCCAGCAGTTACTCGAGAACTGGAATAGCCAAAAACATTCAGTACTTC.

The chain recombines TRBV9 with TRBJ1-3, with D perhaps matching TRBD1 (5 bases). Deletions cut 2 bases from V and 5 bases from J, with 14 bases between. Germline CDR1 is SGDLS and CDR2 is YYNGEE. The CDR3 length is 15 residues. For the CDR3, the DNA is TGTGCCAGCAGCGTCGTAGACAGCCCTAGAAACACCATATATTTT. Translating it yields CASSVVDSPRNTIYF.

This clonotype was seen a handful of times. A much more abundant neighbour one base away suggests this may be a read error. This CDR3 fails to terminate in the conserved phenylalanine or tryptophan, so it likely reflects a read error. The J gene is TRBJ2-5, the V gene TRBV14, with D unclear. The CDR3 extends over 11 amino acids. Trimming shortened V by 5 bases and J by 4 bases, and 5 bases separated the two germline ends. The germline gives CDR1 SGHDN, CDR2 FVKESK. This chain's CDR3 is CASSVRETQYL. The CDR3 DNA reads as TGTGCCAGCAGCGTTCGAGAGACCCAGTACCTC.

The J gene is TRBJ1-6, the V gene TRBV2; unclear D gene. V lost 5 bases to trimming and J lost 10 bases, with 9 bases between them. The CDR3 extends over 12 amino acids. In germline, CDR1 is SNHLY, CDR2 FYNNEI. This CDR3 is CASSYSESPLHF. The CDR3 DNA follows: TGTGCCAGCAGTTACTCCGAATCACCCCTCCACTTT.

This clonotype was observed a single time. The chain employs TRBV20-1 and TRBJ1-3; D not resolved. This CDR3 region has 12 residues. CDR1 and CDR2 (germline): DFQATT, SNEGSKA (reference sequence). V lost 6 bases and J 8 bases, leaving 14 bases between the germline ends. The CDR3 is CSAKGRGDTIYF. CDR3 bases: TGCAGTGCAAAGGGCCGGGGAGACACCATATATTTT.

V usage is TRBV6-5 and J usage is TRBJ2-3; the match to TRBD2 covers 15 bases. The ends lost 0 bases at V and 3 bases at J; junction bases unmatched: 4. The CDR3 contains 18 residues. CDR1 is MNHEY, CDR2 SVGAGI, per germline. The CDR3 spells CASSYSRTSGGATDTQYF. The CDR3 nucleotides read TGTGCCAGCAGTTACTCCCGGACTAGCGGGGGGGCGACAGATACGCAGTATTTT.

V usage is TRBV4-1 and J usage is TRBJ2-5, with D uncertain. Germline V gives CDR1 MGHRA, CDR2 YSYEKL. This CDR3 spans 12 amino acids. Trimming removed 5 bases at V and 5 bases at J, with 9 bases between. The CDR3 DNA reads TGCGCCAGCAGCGCCAACTCGGAGACCCAGTACTTC. It encodes CASSANSETQYF.